This TCR beta chain was sequenced in a study of cytomegalovirus exposure and HLA in healthy donors. Amplification used 60 Vbeta primers and 13 Jbeta primers. Profiling relied on immunoSEQ multiplex PCR, and the TCRdb table lists in-frame clones only, not all of them. The sample contains 150,000 to 200,000 clones, around 80% of which appear only once. CDR1 and CDR2 from the germline V gene are SGHRS and YFSETQ. Losses at the gene ends were 4 bases for V and 2 bases for J; bases not matched to a gene: 2. The CDR3 is made up of 13 amino acids. Sequencing was done on a sample of PBMCs. The receptor's source is a male donor in good health and CMV-seronegative. The gene calls are TRBV5-1 and TRBJ2-7, with TRBD1 matching over 8 bases. The CDR3 reads CASSPDRAYEQYF. The CDR3 region has the DNA TGCGCCAGCAGCCCGGACAGGGCCTACGAGCAGTACTTC.